This T cell receptor (beta chain) was retrieved from a study of T cells in placental villitis. Sequencing used immunoSEQ v4. Some clones are missing from TCRdb's copy, which holds only in-frame ones; the method was immunoSEQ multiplex PCR. The sample has under 4,000 clones, almost 80% seen once. Germline CDR1 SGHTA, CDR2 FQGNSA. J gave up 7 bases and V 4 bases, and 10 bases lay outside the gene matches. The CDR3 runs 15 residues. General study findings and limits: CMV cases had CMV-specific clone frequency about 0.0099 versus 0.00097 in villitis of unknown etiology.

Infectious villitis cases involved smaller fetuses, preterm delivery, or two intrauterine demises. About this clone: Antigen specificity is unknown.

What was sequenced was placental tissue containing maternal and fetal cells. The TCR comes from a human patient with infectious villitis; the placental T cells may come from both mother and fetus. V gene TRBV7-2 combines with J gene TRBJ1-2, with TRBD1 identical over 9 bases. The CDR3 coding sequence is TGTGCCAGCAGCTCCCCAGGGACAGGGCGTTTTGGCTACACCTTC. It is translated as CASSSPGTGRFGYTF.